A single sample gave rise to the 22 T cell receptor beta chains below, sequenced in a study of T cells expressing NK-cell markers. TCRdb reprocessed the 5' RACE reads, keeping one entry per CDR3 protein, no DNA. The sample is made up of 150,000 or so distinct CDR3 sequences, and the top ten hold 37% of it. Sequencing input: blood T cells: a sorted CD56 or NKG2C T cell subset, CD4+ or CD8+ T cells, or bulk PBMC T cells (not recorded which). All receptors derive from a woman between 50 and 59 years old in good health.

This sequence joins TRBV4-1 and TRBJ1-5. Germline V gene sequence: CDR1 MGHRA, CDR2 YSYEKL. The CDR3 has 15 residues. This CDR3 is CASSQGAGPHQPQHF.

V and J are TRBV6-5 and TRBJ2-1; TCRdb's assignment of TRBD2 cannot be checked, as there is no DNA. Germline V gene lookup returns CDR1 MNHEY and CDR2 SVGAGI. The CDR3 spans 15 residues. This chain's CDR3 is CASTKDSGSWNEQFF.

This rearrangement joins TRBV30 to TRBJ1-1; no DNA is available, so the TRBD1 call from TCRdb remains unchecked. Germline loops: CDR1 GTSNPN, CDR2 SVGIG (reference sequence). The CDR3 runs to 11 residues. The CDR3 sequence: CACFPGTGLFF.

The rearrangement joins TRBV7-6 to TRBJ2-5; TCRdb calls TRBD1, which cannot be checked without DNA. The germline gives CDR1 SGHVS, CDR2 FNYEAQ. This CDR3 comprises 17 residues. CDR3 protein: CASSLRLAPNSQETQYF.

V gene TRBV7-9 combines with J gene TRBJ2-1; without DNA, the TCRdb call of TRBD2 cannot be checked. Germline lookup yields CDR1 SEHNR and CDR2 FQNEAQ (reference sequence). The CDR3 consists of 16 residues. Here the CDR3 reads CASSLSTSGFYNEQFF.

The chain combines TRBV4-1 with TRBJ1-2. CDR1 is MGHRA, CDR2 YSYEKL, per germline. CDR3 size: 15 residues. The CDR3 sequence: CASSQLETANYGYTF.

This CDR3 is CASTSGIINEQFF. The V and J genes are TRBV25-1 and TRBJ2-1; TCRdb designates TRBD2, a call that cannot be tested without DNA. Per germline, CDR1 MGHDK and CDR2 SYGVNS. The CDR3 spans 13 residues.

CDR3 sequence: CASSYGTTNTGELFF. V and J are TRBV7-6 and TRBJ2-2; the TRBD2 assignment by TCRdb is unverifiable without DNA. The CDR3 extends over 15 amino acids. Germline CDR1 reads SGHVS; CDR2 reads FNYEAQ.

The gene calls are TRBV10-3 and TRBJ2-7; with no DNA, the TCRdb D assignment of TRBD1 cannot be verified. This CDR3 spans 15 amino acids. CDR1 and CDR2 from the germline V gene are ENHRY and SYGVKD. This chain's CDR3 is CAISESRGTLYEQYF.

The CDR3 reads CASRKDSLNTEAFF. V and J are TRBV27 and TRBJ1-1; TCRdb indicates TRBD1, and absent DNA this call remains unverified. CDR1 is MNHEY, CDR2 SMNVEV, per germline (reference sequence). This CDR3 spans 14 amino acids.

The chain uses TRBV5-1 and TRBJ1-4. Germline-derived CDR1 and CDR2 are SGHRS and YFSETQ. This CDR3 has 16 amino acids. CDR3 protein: CASSPTLGGDAEKLFF.

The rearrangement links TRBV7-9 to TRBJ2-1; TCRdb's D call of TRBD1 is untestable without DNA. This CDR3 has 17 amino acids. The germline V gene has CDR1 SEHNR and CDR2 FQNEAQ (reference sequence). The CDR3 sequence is CASSLWGWQGVINEQFF.

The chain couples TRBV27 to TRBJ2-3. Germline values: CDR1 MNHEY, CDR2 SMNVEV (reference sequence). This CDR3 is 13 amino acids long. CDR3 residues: CASRGSTTDTQYF.

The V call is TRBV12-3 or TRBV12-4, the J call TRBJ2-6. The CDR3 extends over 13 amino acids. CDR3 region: CASKGSGANVLTF.

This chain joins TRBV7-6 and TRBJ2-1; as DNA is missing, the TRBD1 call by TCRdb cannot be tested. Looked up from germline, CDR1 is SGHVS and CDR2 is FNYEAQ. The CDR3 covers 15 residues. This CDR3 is CASSPPRQRNNEQFF.

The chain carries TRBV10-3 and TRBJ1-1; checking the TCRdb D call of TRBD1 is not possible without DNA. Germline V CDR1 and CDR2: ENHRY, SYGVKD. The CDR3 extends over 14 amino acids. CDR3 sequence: CAISGLGPNTEAFF.

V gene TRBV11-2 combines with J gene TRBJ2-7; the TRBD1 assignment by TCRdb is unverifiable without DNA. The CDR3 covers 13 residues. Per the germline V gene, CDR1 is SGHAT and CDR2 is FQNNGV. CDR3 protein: CASSLPGVGEQYF.

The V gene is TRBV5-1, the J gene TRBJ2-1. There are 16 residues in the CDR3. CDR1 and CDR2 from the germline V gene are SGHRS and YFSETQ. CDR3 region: CASSLAGGTSYNEQFF.

The CDR3 sequence is CASSQDTWRNTGELFF. The chain uses TRBV4-2 and TRBJ2-2. The CDR3 covers 16 residues. Germline CDR1 is LGHNA and CDR2 is YNFKEQ.

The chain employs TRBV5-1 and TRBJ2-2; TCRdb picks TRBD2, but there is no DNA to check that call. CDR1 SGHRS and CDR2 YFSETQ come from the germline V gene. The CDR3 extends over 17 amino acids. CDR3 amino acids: CASSPFPSGGNTGELFF.

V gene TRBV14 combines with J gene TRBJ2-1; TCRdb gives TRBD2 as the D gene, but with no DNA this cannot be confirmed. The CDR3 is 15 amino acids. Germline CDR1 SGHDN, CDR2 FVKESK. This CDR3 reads CASSPRGLAGDEQFF.

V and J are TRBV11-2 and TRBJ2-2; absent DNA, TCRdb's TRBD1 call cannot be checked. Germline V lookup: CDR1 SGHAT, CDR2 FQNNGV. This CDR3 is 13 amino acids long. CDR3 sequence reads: CASSLVVTPELFF.